Below, 4 T cell receptor beta chains from the same sample are listed, as sequenced in a study of identical twins. TCRdb analysed the 5' RACE reads with MiXCR anew, one entry per CDR3 protein. This repertoire shows about 250,000 distinct CDR3 sequences, 6% to 8.5% found once; its top ten account for approximately 5.4%. These data also featured in a second study, about yellow fever vaccine responses in identical twins.

The source material was CD8+ T cells sorted from blood. These receptors originate from a woman aged 18-35 years in good health.

This clonotype was found many times. The chain's CDR3 is CASSLSTPYNEQFF. For the CDR3, the DNA is TGCGCCAGCAGCTTATCGACACCCTACAATGAGCAGTTCTTC. The V and J genes are TRBV5-1 and TRBJ2-1; D gene uncertain. V dropped 2 bases and J dropped 2 bases, with 8 bases sitting between them. The CDR3 covers 14 residues. Germline V lookup: CDR1 SGHRS, CDR2 YFSETQ.

This clonotype was detected ten times or more. This chain links TRBV7-8 with TRBJ2-7; the D gene is possibly TRBD1 (5 bases). From germline, CDR1 is SGHVS and CDR2 FQNEAQ. This CDR3 region has 13 residues. Here the CDR3 reads CASSLGHSYEQYV. In DNA form, the CDR3 reads TGTGCCAGCAGTTTAGGACATTCTTACGAGCAGTACGTC.

This clonotype has a count of ten or more. In nucleotides, the CDR3 is TGTGCCAGCAGCTGGTCGACAGGAACCGGGGAGCTGTTTTTT. Translating gives CASSWSTGTGELFF. The rearrangement uses TRBV7-8 and TRBJ2-2, with a tentative D call TRBD1 (6 bases). The germline CDR1 and CDR2 sequences are SGHVS and FQNEAQ. Trimming pared 4 bases from V and 5 bases from J, leaving 11 bases between. This CDR3 has 14 residues.

This rearrangement joins TRBV11-2 to TRBJ2-1; D may correspond to TRBD1 or TRBD2 (6 bases each). The V gene lost 3 bases and the J gene lost 1 base, with 16 bases spanning the gap. This CDR3 has 17 amino acids. Germline values: CDR1 SGHAT, CDR2 FQNNGV. In nucleotides, the CDR3 is TGTGCCAGCAGCTTCGACCTAGAGGGGGGTTCCTACAATGAGCAGTTCTTC. Residues: CASSFDLEGGSYNEQFF.